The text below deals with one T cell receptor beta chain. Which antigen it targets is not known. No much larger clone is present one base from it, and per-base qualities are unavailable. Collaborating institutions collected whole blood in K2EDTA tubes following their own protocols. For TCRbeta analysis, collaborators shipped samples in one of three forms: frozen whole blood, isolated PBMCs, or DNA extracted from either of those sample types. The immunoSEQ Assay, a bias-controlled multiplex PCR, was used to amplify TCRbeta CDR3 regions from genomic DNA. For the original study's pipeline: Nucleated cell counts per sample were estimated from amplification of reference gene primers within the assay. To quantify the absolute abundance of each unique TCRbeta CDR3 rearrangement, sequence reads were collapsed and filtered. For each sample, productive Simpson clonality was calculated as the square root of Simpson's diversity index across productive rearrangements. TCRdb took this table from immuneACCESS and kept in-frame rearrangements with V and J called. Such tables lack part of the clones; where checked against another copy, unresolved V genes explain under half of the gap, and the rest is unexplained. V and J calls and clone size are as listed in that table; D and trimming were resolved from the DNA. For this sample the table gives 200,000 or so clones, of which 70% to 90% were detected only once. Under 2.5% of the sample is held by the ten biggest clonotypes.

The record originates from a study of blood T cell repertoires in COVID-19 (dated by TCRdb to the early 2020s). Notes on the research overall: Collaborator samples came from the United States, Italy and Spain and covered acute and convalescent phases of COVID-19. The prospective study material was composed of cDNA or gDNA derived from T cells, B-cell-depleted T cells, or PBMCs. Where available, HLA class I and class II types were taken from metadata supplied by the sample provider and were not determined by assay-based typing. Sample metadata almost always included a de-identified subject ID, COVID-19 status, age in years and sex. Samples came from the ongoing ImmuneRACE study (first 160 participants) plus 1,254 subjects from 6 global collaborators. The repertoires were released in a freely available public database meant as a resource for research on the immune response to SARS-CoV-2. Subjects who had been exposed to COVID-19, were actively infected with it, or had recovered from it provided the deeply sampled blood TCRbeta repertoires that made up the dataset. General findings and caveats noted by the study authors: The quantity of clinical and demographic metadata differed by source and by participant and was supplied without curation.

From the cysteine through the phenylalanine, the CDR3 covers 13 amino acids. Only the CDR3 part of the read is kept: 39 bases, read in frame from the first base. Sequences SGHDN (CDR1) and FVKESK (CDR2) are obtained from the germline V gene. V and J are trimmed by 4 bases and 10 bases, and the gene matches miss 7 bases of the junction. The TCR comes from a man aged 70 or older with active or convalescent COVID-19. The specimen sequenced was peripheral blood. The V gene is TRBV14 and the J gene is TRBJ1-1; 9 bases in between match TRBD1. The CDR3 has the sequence CASSLQNRGPAFF. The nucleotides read TGTGCCAGCAGCCTCCAAAACAGGGGGCCAGCTTTCTTT.